This TCR beta chain was identified in a study of blood T cells in healthy people across ages. Trimming left V 3 bases short and J 7 bases short, with 4 bases between. Germline CDR1 MGHDK, CDR2 SYGVNS. The length of the CDR3 is 11 residues. Sample-barcoded 5' priming and a J-beta primer mix drove a second PCR of about 6 to 11 cycles. Unique molecular identifiers of 12 random nucleotides labeled each cDNA. TCRdb ran MiXCR on the 5' RACE reads and lists one entry per CDR3 protein. The sample has hundreds of thousands of distinct CDR3 sequences; about 32% are singletons. The chain is built from TRBV25-1 and TRBJ2-1; unclear D gene. This clonotype was sampled from a woman of 80 years or more in good health. Sequencing was carried out using blood. As DNA, the CDR3 is TGTGCCAGCAGTGAGGTTAATGAGCAGTTCTTC. This gives the protein CASSEVNEQFF.